The rows below give T cell receptor beta chains drawn from one sample of a study of cytomegalovirus exposure and HLA in healthy donors. TCRdb's copy holds only in-frame clones and misses some; the assay was immunoSEQ multiplex PCR. Seen here are around 110,000 clones, 82% observed once, and the top ten hold approximately 2.6%. The material sequenced was PBMCs. The source is a man in his thirties or forties in good health and CMV-seropositive. Both conserved end residues are part of each CDR3. D genes are given only for firm matches. The size field is filled for only some rows; it gives once, few, many or a size class.

TRBV7-9	.	TRBJ2-7	once	CASSLGLLAYEQYF	TGTGCCAGCAGCTTAGGACTGCTCGCCTACGAGCAGTACTTC
TRBV15	TRBD1	TRBJ1-3	.	CATSSFPGRGQGTVPGNTIYF	TGTGCCACCAGCAGCTTTCCCGGACGGGGACAGGGTACGGTCCCTGGAAACACCATATATTTT
TRBV5-1	TRBD2	TRBJ2-3	once	CASSSKPSGGTPTDTQYF	TGCGCCAGCAGCAGCAAACCCAGCGGGGGGACCCCCACAGATACGCAGTATTTT
TRBV6-5	.	TRBJ1-2	.	CASMGAHPYGYTF	TGTGCCAGCATGGGGGCCCATCCTTATGGCTACACCTTC
TRBV5-1	.	TRBJ2-1	.	CASSLGSHTSSYNEQFF	TGCGCCAGCAGCTTGGGATCTCACACTAGCTCCTACAATGAGCAGTTCTTC
TRBV5-6	TRBD2	TRBJ2-1	once	CASNLGASGGMEQFF	TGTGCCAGCAACCTTGGGGCTAGCGGGGGAATGGAGCAGTTCTTC
TRBV2	.	TRBJ2-5	.	CASNPGRDQYF	TGTGCCAGCAACCCCGGCCGGGACCAGTACTTC
TRBV5-1	.	TRBJ1-2	.	CASSPDTNYGYTF	TGCGCCAGCAGCCCTGACACGAACTATGGCTACACCTTC
TRBV19	.	TRBJ1-4	.	CASSIGQNNEKLFF	TGTGCCAGTAGTATTGGTCAGAATAATGAAAAACTGTTTTTT
TRBV7-6	.	TRBJ1-1	few	CASSLGLGETEAFF	TGTGCCAGCAGCTTAGGTCTAGGAGAAACTGAAGCTTTCTTT
TRBV27	TRBD1	TRBJ1-5	.	CARNLGDSNKASNQPQHF	TGTGCCAGGAATTTAGGGGACAGTAATAAAGCAAGCAATCAGCCCCAGCATTTT